The entry that follows covers one TCR beta chain sequence. The TCRbeta library was prepared with unique molecular identifiers. TCRdb called the PCR reads again in MiXCR, with one record for every CDR3 protein. The sample has about 420,000 distinct CDR3 sequences; roughly 10% are singletons. The data are from a study of T-cell reconstitution after alpha-beta-depleted transplantation in children. V gave up 7 bases and J gave up 1 base; unmatched junction bases: 5. The CDR3 spans 14 residues. This chain joins TRBV12-3 or TRBV12-4 and TRBJ1-1; 8 bases agree with TRBD1. This clonotype was sampled from a human donor who donated a stem cell graft to a child with acute myeloid leukemia. Sequenced material: PBMCs from the stem cell graft donor, taken from the stem cell graft. This chain's CDR3 is CASINRGANTEAFF. The CDR3 DNA is TGTGCCAGCATCAACAGGGGGGCGAACACTGAAGCTTTCTTT.